This paragraph covers one TCR beta chain sequence. This clonotype was picked up many times. What this receptor recognizes is not known. Per-base quality was not reported, and no clone a single base away is much larger than it. The data were obtained in a study of early T cells in non-severe SARS-CoV-2 infection (TCRdb year 2021). At the level of the whole study: Because TCR sequencing was done on bulk RNA from unsorted whole blood, the alpha and beta chains could not be paired. General findings and caveats noted by the study authors: Matching against VDJdb was skewed toward anti-spike CD8 responses, likely underestimated virus-specific expansions, and missed private and CD4 specificities.

Library generation was performed with 5' RACE. Sequencing was performed on a NextSeq 500. The TCR library protocol attached unique molecular identifiers to individual cDNA molecules to correct for sequencing error and PCR bias. TCR alpha and beta chains were both sequenced, and the abundances of alpha and beta sequences in each sample were closely correlated with each other. Regarding the original processing steps: Decombinator V4 was used to annotate TCR sequences for V gene, J gene and CDR3. TCRs were defined as expanded if a significant change between any two time points was detected under a Poisson model with p below 0.0001. TCR abundances were normalised to the total number of TCRs sequenced per sample and were expressed as counts per million. MAIT TCRs were defined by TRAV1-2 paired with TRAJ12, TRAJ20 or TRAJ33, and iNKT TCRs by TRAV10 paired with TRAJ18. A search of VDJdb, accessed on 1 November 2021, was run for TCRs annotated to CMV, EBV and SARS-CoV-2, with TCRs annotated for multiple antigens excluded. TCRdb reanalyzed the raw reads on its own, using fastp at Q25 for trimming and MiXCR for clone calling, and kept in-frame beta chains. Each entry merges the rows of one CDR3 protein and shows their most common DNA and genes. The V and J calls were determined by TCRdb, not by the authors. Here the sample has about 110,000 distinct CDR3 sequences; 11% occur a single time. Together, the top ten hold more than 6.5% of the sample.

Its CDR3 holds 15 amino acids, cysteine through phenylalanine. Only the CDR3 part of the read is kept: 45 bases, read in frame from the first base. Trimmed from V: 3 bases; trimmed from J: 5 bases; junction bases lacking a gene match: 8. CDR1 and CDR2 are drawn from the germline V gene (reference sequence): PRHDT, FYEKMQ. This was a case-control study nested in a cohort of healthcare workers in London, UK, who had nasopharyngeal swab PCR tests and blood samples taken every week. Healthcare workers were recruited between 23 and 31 March 2020, during the week of the UK lockdown, and were followed weekly for up to roughly 15 weeks.

Source material: whole blood. The V and J segments used are TRBV13 and TRBJ2-7; 9 nucleotides in the junction match TRBD2. The sequence was obtained from an adult who was a healthcare worker with PCR-confirmed SARS-CoV-2 infection or an uninfected control (not recorded which). The DNA sequence follows: TGTGCCAGCAGCTTCCCGGGACTAGCCCCCAACGAGCAGTACTTC. This codes for CASSFPGLAPNEQYF.